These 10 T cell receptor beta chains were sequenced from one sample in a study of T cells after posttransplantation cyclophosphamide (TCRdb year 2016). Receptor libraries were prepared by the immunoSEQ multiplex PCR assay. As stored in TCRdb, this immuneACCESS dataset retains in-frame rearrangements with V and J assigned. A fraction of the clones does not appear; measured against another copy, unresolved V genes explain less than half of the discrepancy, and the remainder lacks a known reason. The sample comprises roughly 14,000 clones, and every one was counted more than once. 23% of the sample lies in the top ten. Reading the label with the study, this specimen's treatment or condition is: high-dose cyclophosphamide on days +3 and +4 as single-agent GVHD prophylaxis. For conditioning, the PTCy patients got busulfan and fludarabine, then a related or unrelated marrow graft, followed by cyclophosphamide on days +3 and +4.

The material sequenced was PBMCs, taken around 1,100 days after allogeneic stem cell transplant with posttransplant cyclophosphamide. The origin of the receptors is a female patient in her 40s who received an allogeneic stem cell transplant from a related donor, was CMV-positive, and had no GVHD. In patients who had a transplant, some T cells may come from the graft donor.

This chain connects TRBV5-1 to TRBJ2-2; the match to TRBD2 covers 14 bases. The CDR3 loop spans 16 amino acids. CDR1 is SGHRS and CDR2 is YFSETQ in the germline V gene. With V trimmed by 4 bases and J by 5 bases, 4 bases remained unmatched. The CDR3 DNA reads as TGCGCCAGCAGCCCAGGACTAGCGGGGGGAACCGGGGAGCTGTTTTTT. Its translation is CASSPGLAGGTGELFF.

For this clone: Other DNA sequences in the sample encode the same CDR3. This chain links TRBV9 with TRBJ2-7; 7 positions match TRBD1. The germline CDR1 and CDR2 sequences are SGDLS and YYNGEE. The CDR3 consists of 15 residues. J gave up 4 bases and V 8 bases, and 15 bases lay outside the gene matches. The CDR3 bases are TGTGCCAGTAGTTTCAAACAGGGGACGGCATACGAGCAGTACTTC. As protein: CASSFKQGTAYEQYF.

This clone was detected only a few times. CDR3 region: CASSLGRVISLRNTEAFF. DNA for the CDR3: TGTGCCAGCAGCTTAGGCAGGGTTATTTCTCTAAGGAACACTGAAGCTTTCTTT. The chain couples TRBV11-2 to TRBJ1-1, with D maybe TRBD1 (5 bases). The V gene lost 1 base and the J gene lost 1 base, with 19 bases spanning the gap. The germline gives CDR1 SGHAT, CDR2 FQNNGV. The CDR3 runs 18 residues.

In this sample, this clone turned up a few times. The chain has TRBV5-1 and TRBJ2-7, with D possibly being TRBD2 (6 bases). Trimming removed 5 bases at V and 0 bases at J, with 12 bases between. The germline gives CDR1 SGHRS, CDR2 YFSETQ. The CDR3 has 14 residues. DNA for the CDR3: TGCGCCAGCAGGAGGGGACTGAACTCCTACGAGCAGTACTTC. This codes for CASRRGLNSYEQYF.

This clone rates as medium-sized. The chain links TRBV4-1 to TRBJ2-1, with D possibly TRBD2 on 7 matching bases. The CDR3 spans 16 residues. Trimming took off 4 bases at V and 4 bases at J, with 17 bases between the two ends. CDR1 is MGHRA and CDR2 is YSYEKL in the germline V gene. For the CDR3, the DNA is TGCGCCAGCAGCCCCGTGGGGCGGGGGCTATACAATGAGCAGTTCTTC. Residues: CASSPVGRGLYNEQFF.

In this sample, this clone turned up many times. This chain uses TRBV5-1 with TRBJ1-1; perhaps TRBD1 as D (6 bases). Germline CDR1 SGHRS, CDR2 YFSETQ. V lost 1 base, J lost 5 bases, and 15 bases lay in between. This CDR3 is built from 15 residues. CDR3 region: CASSLIRTDQTEAFF. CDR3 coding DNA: TGCGCCAGCAGCTTGATCCGGACAGATCAGACTGAAGCTTTCTTT.

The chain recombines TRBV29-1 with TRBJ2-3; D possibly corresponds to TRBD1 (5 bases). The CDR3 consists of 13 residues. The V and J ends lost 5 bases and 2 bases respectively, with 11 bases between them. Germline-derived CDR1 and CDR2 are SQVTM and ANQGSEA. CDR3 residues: CSVKGLITDTQYF. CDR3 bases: TGCAGCGTTAAGGGGCTGATCACAGATACGCAGTATTTT.

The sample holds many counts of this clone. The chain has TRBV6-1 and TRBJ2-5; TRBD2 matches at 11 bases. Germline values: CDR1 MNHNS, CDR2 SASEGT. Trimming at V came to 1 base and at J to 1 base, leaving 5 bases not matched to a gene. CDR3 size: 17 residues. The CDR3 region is CASSEEIAGGSQETQYF. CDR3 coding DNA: TGTGCCAGCAGTGAAGAGATAGCGGGGGGGTCCCAAGAGACCCAGTACTTC.

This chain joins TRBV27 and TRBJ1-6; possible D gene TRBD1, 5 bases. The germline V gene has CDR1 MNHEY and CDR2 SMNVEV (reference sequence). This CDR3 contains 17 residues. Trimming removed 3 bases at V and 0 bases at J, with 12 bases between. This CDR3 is CASSLSYRSSYNSPLHF. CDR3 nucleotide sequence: TGTGCCAGCAGTTTGTCTTACAGGAGCTCCTATAATTCACCCCTCCACTTT.

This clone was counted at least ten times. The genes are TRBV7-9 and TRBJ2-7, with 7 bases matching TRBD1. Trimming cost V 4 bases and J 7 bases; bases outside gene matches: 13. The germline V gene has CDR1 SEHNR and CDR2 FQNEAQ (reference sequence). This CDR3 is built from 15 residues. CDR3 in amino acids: CASSSRDSGVSEQYF. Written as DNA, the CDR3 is TGTGCCAGCAGCTCCCGGGACAGCGGAGTCTCGGAGCAGTACTTC.